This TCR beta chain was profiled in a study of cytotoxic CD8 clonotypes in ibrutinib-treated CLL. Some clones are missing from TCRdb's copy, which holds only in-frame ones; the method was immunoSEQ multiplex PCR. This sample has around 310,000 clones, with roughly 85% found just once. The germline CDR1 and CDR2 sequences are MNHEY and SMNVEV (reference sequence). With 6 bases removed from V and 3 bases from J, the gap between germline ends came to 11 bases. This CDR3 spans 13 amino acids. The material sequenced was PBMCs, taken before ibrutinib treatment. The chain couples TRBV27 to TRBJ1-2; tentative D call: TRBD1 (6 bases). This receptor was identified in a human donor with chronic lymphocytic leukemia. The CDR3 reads CASRRGQHYGYTF. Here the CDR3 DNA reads TGTGCCAGCAGGCGTGGACAGCACTATGGCTACACCTTC.